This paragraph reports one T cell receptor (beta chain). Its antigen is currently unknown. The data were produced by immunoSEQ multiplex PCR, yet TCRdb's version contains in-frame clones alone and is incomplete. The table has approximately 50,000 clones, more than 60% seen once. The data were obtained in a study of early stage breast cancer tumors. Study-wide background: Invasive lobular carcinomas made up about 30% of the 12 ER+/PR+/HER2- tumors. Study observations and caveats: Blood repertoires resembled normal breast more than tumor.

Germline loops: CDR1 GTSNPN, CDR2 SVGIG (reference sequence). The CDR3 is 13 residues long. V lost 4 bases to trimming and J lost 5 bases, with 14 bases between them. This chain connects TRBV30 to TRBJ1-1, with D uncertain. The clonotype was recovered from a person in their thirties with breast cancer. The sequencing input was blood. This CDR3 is CAWIFPMGTEAFF. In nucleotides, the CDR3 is TGTGCCTGGATTTTTCCCATGGGGACTGAAGCTTTCTTT.